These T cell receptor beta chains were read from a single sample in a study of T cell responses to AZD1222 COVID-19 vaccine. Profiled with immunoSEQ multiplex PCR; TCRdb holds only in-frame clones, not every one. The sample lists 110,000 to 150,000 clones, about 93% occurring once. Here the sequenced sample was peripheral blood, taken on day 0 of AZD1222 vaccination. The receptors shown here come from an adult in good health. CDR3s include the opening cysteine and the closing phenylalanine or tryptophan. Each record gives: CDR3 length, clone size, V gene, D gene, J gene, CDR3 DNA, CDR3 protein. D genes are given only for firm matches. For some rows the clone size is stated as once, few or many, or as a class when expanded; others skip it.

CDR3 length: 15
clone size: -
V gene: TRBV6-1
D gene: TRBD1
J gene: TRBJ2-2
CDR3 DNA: TGTGCCGGCAGTGAAGGGACAGGGGACACCGGGGAGCTGTTTTTT
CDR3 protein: CAGSEGTGDTGELFF

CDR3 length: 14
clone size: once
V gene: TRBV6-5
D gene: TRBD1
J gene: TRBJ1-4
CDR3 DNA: TGTGCCAGCAGTTACGTGACAGGGAATGAAAAACTGTTTTTT
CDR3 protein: CASSYVTGNEKLFF

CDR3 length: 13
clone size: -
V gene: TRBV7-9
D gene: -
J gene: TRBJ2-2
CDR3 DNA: TGTGCCAGCAGCTTAGCGGGGGCCGGGGAGCTGTTTTTT
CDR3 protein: CASSLAGAGELFF

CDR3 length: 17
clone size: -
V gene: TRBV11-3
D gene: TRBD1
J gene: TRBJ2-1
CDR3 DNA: TGTGCCAGCAGCTTGGGATCCGGGACAGGGGCTTCCAATGAGCAGTTCTTC
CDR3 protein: CASSLGSGTGASNEQFF

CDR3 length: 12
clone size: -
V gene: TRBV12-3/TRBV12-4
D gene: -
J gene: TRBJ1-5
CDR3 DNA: TGTGCCAGCACGGGGGACAATCAGCCCCAGCATTTT
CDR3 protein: CASTGDNQPQHF

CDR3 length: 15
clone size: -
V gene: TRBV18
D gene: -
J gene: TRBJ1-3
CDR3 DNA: TGTGCCAGCTCACCCGCCAGTTTGGAGAGAAACACCATATATTTT
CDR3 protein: CASSPASLERNTIYF

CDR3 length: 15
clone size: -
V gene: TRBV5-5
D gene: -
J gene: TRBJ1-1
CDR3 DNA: TGTGCCAGCAGCTTGGTCGGGGTTACGACCCCCGAAGCTTTCTTT
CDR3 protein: CASSLVGVTTPEAFF

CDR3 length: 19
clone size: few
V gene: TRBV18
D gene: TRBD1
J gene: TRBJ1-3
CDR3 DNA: TGTGCCAGCTCACGAACGATCATTGGACAGGGGAACTCTGGAAACACCATATATTTT
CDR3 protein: CASSRTIIGQGNSGNTIYF

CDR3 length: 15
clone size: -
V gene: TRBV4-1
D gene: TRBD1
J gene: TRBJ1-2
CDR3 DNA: TGCGCCAGCAGCCCCAGGGGAGGGGGCAACTATGGCTACACCTTC
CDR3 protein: CASSPRGGGNYGYTF

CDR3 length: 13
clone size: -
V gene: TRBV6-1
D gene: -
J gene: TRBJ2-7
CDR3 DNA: TGTGCCAGCAGTGACGATCCCACCTACGAGCAGTACTTC
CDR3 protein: CASSDDPTYEQYF

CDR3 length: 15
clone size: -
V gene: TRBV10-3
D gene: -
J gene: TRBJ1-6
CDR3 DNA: TGTGCCATCAGTAGTGGGGGATCCTATAATTCACCCCTCCACTTT
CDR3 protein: CAISSGGSYNSPLHF

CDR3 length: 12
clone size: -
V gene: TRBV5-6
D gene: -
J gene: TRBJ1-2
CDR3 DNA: TGTGCCAGCAGCCCCTGGTCGAGCGGCTACACCTTC
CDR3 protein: CASSPWSSGYTF

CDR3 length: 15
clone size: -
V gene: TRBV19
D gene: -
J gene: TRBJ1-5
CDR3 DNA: TGTGCCAGTAGTATAGGACAGTCGGGTTTTCAGCCCCAGCATTTT
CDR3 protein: CASSIGQSGFQPQHF

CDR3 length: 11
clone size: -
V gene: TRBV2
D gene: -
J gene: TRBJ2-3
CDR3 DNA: TGTGCCAGCAGTGAGGAACTAACGCAGTATTTT
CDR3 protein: CASSEELTQYF

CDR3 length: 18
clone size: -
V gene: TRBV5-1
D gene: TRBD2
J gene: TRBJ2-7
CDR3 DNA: TGCGCCAGCAGCTCCCCCAGCATTAGCGGGGGGCCCCCCTACGAGCAGTACTTC
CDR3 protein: CASSSPSISGGPPYEQYF

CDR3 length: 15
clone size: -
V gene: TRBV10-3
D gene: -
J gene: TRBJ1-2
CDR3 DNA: TGTGCCATCAGGGGCCCCGGGGACCGCTACTATGGCTACACCTTC
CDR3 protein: CAIRGPGDRYYGYTF

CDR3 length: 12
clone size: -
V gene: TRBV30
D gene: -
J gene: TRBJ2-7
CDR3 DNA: TGTGCCTGGAGTCTAGTGATCCACGAGCAGTACTTC
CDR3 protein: CAWSLVIHEQYF

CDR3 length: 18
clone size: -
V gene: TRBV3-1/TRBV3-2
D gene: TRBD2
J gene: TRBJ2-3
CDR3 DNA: TGTGCCAGCAGCCAAGATAAAGGGACTAGCGGGGGAACAGATACGCAGTATTTT
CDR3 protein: CASSQDKGTSGGTDTQYF

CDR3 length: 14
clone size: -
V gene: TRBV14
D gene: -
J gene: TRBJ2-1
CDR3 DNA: TGTGCCAGCAGCCAAGATCCGATGGGCATGGGGCAGTTCTTC
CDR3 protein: CASSQDPMGMGQFF

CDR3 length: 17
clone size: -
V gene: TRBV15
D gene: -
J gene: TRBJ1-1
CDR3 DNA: TGTGCCACCAGCAGAGAAATAATTGGTCAGACGAACACTGAAGCTTTCTTT
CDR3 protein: CATSREIIGQTNTEAFF

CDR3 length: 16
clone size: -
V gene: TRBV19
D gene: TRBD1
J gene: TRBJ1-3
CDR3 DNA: TGTGCCAGTTCTATTCTCTACGGGACAGCTGGAAACACCATATATTTT
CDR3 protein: CASSILYGTAGNTIYF

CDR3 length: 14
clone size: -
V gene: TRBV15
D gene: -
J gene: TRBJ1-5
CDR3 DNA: TGTGCCACCAGCAGAGATTTTATGCGACAGCCCCAGCATTTT
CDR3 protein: CATSRDFMRQPQHF

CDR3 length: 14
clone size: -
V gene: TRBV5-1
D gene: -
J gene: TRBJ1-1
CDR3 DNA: TGCGCCAGCAGCTCCTCAGTGGCTTTCGCTGAAGCTTTCTTT
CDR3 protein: CASSSSVAFAEAFF

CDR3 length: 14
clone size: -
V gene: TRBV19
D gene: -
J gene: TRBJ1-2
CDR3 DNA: TGTGCCAGTAGTATAGTCGGGGCCTCCTGGGGCTACACCTTC
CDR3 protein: CASSIVGASWGYTF

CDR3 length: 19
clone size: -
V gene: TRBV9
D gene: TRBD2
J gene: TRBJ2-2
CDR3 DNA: TGTGCCAGCAGCTTCAGACTAGCGGGGAGAAACCCGGTCGGCGGGGAGCTGTTTTTT
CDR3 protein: CASSFRLAGRNPVGGELFF

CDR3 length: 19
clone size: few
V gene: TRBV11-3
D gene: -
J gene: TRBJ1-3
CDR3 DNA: TGTGCCAGCAGCTTAGATCAATCCGGCAGCCGAGCCTCTGGAAACACCATATATTTT
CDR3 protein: CASSLDQSGSRASGNTIYF